The subject of this entry is one TCR beta chain. Its specificity is not known. This sample was included in a study of shared clonotypes between healthy human individuals. Overall study context: Used for every donor were three CD4 naive, three CD4 memory, two CD8 naive and one CD8 memory plate.

Overall study findings and caveats: The study found about 5.1% of naive CD4 clonotypes shared across several donors.

Assay: immunoSEQ multiplex PCR; the TCRdb copy retains only in-frame clones and omits some. The sample has over 300,000 clones, around 87% seen once. Per germline, CDR1 MDHEN and CDR2 SYDVKM. The V and J ends lost 5 bases and 2 bases, in that order; junction bases with no gene match: 7. CDR3 length: 15 amino acids. The TCR was taken from a man between 18 and 29 years old in good health. The sequencing input was memory CD8+ T cells sorted from blood. Regarding subset: CD45RO+ cells pooled with CCR7-negative TemRA cells. This rearrangement joins TRBV28 to TRBJ1-1; 8 positions match TRBD1. CDR3 sequence (DNA): TGTGCCAGCAGTCCCGTTACAGGGGGAAACACTGAAGCTTTCTTT. Protein sequence: CASSPVTGGNTEAFF.